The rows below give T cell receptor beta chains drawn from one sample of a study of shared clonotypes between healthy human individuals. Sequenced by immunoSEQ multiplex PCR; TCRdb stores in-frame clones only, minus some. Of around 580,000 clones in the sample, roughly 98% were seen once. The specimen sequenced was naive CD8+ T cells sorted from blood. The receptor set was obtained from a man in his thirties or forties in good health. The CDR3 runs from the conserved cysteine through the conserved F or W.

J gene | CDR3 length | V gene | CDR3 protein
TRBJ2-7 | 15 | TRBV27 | CASSPSGMGSYEQYF
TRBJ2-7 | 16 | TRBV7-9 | CASSSPLAQGVYEQYF
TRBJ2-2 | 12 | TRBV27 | CASGRFTGELFF
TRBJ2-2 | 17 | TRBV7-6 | CASSLSRAGGVTGELFF
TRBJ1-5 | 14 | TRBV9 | CASSVDYRDQPQHF
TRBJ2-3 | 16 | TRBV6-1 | CASSGLGQGASDTQYF
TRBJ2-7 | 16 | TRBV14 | CASSGTSGLPRDEQYF
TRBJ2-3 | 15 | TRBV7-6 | CASSLVGQSTDTQYF
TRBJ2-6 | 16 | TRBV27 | CASSSPRGSGANVLTF
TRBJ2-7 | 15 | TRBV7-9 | CASSPRLAGGDEQYF
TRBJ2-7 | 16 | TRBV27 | CASSLNGAFSSYEQYF
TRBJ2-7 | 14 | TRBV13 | CASSLAVLAYEQYF
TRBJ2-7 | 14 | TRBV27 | CASSFGQGPYEQYF
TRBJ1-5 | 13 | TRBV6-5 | CASSSGSNQPQHF
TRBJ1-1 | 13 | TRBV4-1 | CASSLTENTEAFF
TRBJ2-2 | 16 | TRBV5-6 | CASSYTGTANTGELFF
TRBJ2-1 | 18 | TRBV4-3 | CASSPRGWREAYYNEQFF
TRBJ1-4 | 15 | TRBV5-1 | CASSLRWGGNEKLFF
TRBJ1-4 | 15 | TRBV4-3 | CASSQRGASDEKLFF
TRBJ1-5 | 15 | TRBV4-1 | CASSQDSGVHQPQHF
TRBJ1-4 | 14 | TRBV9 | CASSVPGANEKLFF
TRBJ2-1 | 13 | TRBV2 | CASRTGVVAEQFF
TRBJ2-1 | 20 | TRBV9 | CASSVDWVNPGGNSYNEQFF
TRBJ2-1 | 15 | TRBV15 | CATSPAQGALDEQFF
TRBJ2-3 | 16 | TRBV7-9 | CASNAGGGRGTDTQYF
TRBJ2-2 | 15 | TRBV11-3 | CASSATLGIGGELFF
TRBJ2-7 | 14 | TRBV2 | CASSPGERESEQYF
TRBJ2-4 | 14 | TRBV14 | CASSLAVKGNIQYF
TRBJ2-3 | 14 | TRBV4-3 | CASSQVLPTDTQYF
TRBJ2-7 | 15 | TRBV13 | CASSPREGLFYEQYF
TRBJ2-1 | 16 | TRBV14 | CASSQELAVWDNEQFF
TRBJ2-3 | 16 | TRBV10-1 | CASSEGTGGVTDTQYF
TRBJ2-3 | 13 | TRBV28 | CASSPPLTDTQYF
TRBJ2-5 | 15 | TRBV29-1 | CSVEWIAGAEETQYF
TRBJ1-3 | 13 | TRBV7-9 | CASSGTVGNTIYF
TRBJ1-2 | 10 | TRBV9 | CASSGKGYTF
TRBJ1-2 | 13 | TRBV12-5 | CASGLAPSHGYTF
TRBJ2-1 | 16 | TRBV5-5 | CASSNQRGGDYNEQFF
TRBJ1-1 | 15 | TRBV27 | CASSLRLGVNTEAFF